The text below deals with one T cell receptor (beta chain). Its antigen is still unknown. Sequenced by immunoSEQ multiplex PCR; TCRdb stores in-frame clones only, minus some. Among some 27,000 clones listed, approximately 87% were seen once. This entry is derived from a study of lymphopenia after photon versus proton radiotherapy. Study conclusions and caveats: Photon-treated patients lost naive T cells and TCR diversity; proton-treated stayed stable. Better survival with proton therapy was suggested as possible, not demonstrated. A bigger post-nadir fall in TCR diversity correlated inversely with survival time in deceased patients. Post-nadir diversity loss with photons came from oligoclonal expansion, particularly CD8+ Temra cells.

V gave up 7 bases and J gave up 5 bases; unmatched junction bases: 10. The CDR3 is 14 residues long. The germline V gene has CDR1 LNHNV and CDR2 YYDKDF (reference sequence). Sequencing was performed on peripheral blood, taken from a patient treated with proton-based radiotherapy. The clonotype originates from a woman in her fifties or sixties with cholangiocarcinoma. Some clones in this sample may be carry-over from other donors' samples. V is TRBV15 and J is TRBJ1-1; 7 nucleotides agree with TRBD1. Written as DNA, the CDR3 is TGTGCCACCAAGGGGGCTAAGGTCGGTACTGAAGCTTTCTTT. It translates to CATKGAKVGTEAFF. The full variable domain, its missing parts supplied by reference TRBV15 and TRBJ1-1, is DAMVIQNPRYQVTQFGKPVTLSCSQTLNHNVMYWYQQKSSQAPKLLFHYYDKDFNNEADTPDNFQSRRPNTSFCFLDIRSPGLGDTAMYLCATKGAKVGTEAFFGQGTRLTVV.